A single sample is the source of the 23 T cell receptor beta chains below, sequenced in a study of T cells in localized non-small cell lung cancer. The method was immunoSEQ multiplex PCR; TCRdb's version includes in-frame clones alone and lacks a portion of them. The table records 35,000 to 45,000 clones, approximately 90% of them present only once. This material consisted of peripheral blood, taken before any cancer treatment. The receptors were sampled from a woman aged 18-50 years with stage III lung adenocarcinoma.

The rearrangement links TRBV5-1 to TRBJ2-5; D is unclear. V dropped 0 bases and J dropped 5 bases, with 11 bases sitting between them. Germline assignment: CDR1 SGHRS and CDR2 YFSETQ. There are 14 residues in the CDR3. The chain's CDR3 is CASSLGPGGETQYF. In DNA, the CDR3 is TGCGCCAGCAGCTTGGGGCCCGGTGGGGAGACCCAGTACTTC. The variable domain in full, with the rest retrieved from reference TRBV5-1 and TRBJ2-5, is KAGVTQTPRYLIKTRGQQVTLSCSPISGHRSVSWYQQTPGQGLQFLFEYFSETQRNKGNFPGRFSGRQFSNSRSEMNVSTLELGDSALYLCASSLGPGGETQYFGPGTRLLVL.

The gene calls are TRBV7-3 and TRBJ2-1; 9 nucleotides agree with TRBD2. The CDR3 totals 15 residues. CDR1 and CDR2 from the germline V gene are SGHTA and FQGTGA. Unmatched junction bases numbered 5, after V lost 2 bases and J lost 6 bases. The CDR3 DNA reads as TGTGCCAGCAGCTTAGTAGCGGGGGCTTCCAATGAGCAGTTCTTC. Encoded protein: CASSLVAGASNEQFF.

The chain is built from TRBV30 and TRBJ2-2; D gene ambiguous. V lost 6 bases to trimming and J lost 7 bases, with 9 bases between them. The CDR3 consists of 11 residues. The germline gives CDR1 GTSNPN, CDR2 SVGIG (reference sequence). CDR3 coding DNA: TGTGCCTGTAAGCTTGTCGGGGAGCTGTTTTTT. The encoded protein is CACKLVGELFF.

The rearrangement uses TRBV28 and TRBJ2-1, with 8 bases aligning to TRBD2. V lost 1 base and J lost 6; bases outside the gene matches: 17. The CDR3 totals 19 residues. From germline, CDR1 is MDHEN and CDR2 SYDVKM. Here the CDR3 DNA reads TGTGCCAGCAGTTTATACCTAGCGAGCGGGGGTGGGAGCGGCAATGAGCAGTTCTTC. The encoded protein is CASSLYLASGGGSGNEQFF.

The V and J genes are TRBV12-2 and TRBJ2-7. TRBV12-2 is given as a pseudogene. This CDR3 is 17 amino acids long. The CDR3 here is CASRPPPFGPTSYEQYF. For the CDR3, the DNA is TGTGCAAGTCGCCCCCCCCCGTTCGGACCGACCTCCTACGAGCAGTACTTC.

This chain joins TRBV10-3 and TRBJ2-4; TRBD1 aligns across 7 bases. This CDR3 is 19 amino acids long. V dropped 2 bases and J dropped 3; count of bases not matched to a gene: 16. Germline V lookup: CDR1 ENHRY, CDR2 SYGVKD. The CDR3 bases are TGTGCCATCAGTGAGACGGACAGGACGGGGATTTCGGGCAAAAACATTCAGTACTTC. Amino acid sequence: CAISETDRTGISGKNIQYF.

The rearrangement joins TRBV6-5 to TRBJ2-6, with D perhaps being TRBD1 or TRBD2 (5 bases each). Looked up from germline, CDR1 is MNHEY and CDR2 is SVGAGI. This CDR3 has 15 amino acids. V gave up 6 bases and J gave up 3 bases, with 12 bases separating them. The CDR3 coding sequence is TGTGCCAGCAGCCGGGGCCCAGATGGGGCCAACGTCCTGACTTTC. Translated: CASSRGPDGANVLTF.

The chain is built from TRBV15 and TRBJ1-1; D might be TRBD1 (5 bases). V was trimmed by 3 bases and J by 2 bases, leaving 13 bases between them. CDR3 length: 15 residues. CDR1 and CDR2 (germline): LNHNV, YYDKDF (reference sequence). The CDR3 region is CATSSGGRFNTEAFF. In DNA, the CDR3 is TGTGCCACCAGCAGCGGGGGACGGTTCAACACTGAAGCTTTCTTT.

The chain recombines TRBV11-2 with TRBJ2-5; D not resolved. Germline loops: CDR1 SGHAT, CDR2 FQNNGV. The V end was cut by 5 bases, the J end by 0 bases, with 7 bases between. The CDR3 loop spans 13 amino acids. The CDR3 bases are TGTGCCAGCAGCCCCTCGTACCAAGAGACCCAGTACTTC. Residues: CASSPSYQETQYF.

The genes are TRBV6-5 and TRBJ2-1, with 7 bases that match TRBD1. Per germline, CDR1 MNHEY and CDR2 SVGAGI. J lost 4 bases, V lost 6 bases, and 6 bases had no gene match. The CDR3 is 14 amino acids. For the CDR3, the DNA is TGTGCCAGCAGCCGGGACAGAGATTACAATGAGCAGTTCTTC. This gives the protein CASSRDRDYNEQFF.

The V and J genes are TRBV6-5 and TRBJ2-7; perhaps D is TRBD1 or TRBD2 (6 bases each). Per the germline V gene, CDR1 is MNHEY and CDR2 is SVGAGI. The ends were cut back, 0 bases at V and 3 bases at J, with 12 bases in the middle. This CDR3 comprises 15 residues. CDR3 nucleotides: TGTGCCAGCAGTTACTCTTTACAGGGAGGCTACGAGCAGTACTTC. Amino acid sequence: CASSYSLQGGYEQYF.

This clone was seen a single time. This chain uses TRBV5-6 with TRBJ2-5; no firm D call. The CDR3 has 13 amino acids. Trimming removed 3 bases from V and 2 bases from J, with 8 bases in between. Germline assignment: CDR1 SGHDT and CDR2 YYEEEE. The CDR3 DNA sequence: TGTGCCAGCAGCTCAGACCTACAAGAGACCCAGTACTTC. Residues: CASSSDLQETQYF.

The V call is TRBV7-9, the J call TRBJ2-7; 8 nucleotides line up with TRBD1. Looked up from germline, CDR1 is SEHNR and CDR2 is FQNEAQ (reference sequence). V shed 1 base and J 6 bases; nucleotides not matched to a gene: 5. There are 14 residues in the CDR3. CDR3 in DNA: TGTGCCAGCAGCTTAGGGGAGACAGGGGCCGAGCAGTACTTC. Its protein is CASSLGETGAEQYF.

This clone was seen a handful of times. The gene calls are TRBV13 and TRBJ2-3; D may be TRBD1 (6 bases). The V gene's germline CDR1 is PRHDT and CDR2 FYEKMQ (reference sequence). V dropped 5 bases and J dropped 3 bases, with 12 bases sitting between them. This CDR3 region has 14 residues. CDR3 nucleotides: TGTGCCAGCAGCACCCAACAGGGTACAGATACGCAGTATTTT. Protein product: CASSTQQGTDTQYF. The variable domain in full, with the rest retrieved from reference TRBV13 and TRBJ2-3, is AAGVIQSPRHLIKEKRETATLKCYPIPRHDTVYWYQQGPGQDPQFLISFYEKMQSDKGSIPDRFSAQQFSDYHSELNMSSLELGDSALYFCASSTQQGTDTQYFGPGTRLTVL.

The chain links TRBV7-3 to TRBJ2-5; 9 nucleotides match TRBD2. V lost 2 bases, J lost 1 base, and 14 bases stayed unmatched. From germline, CDR1 is SGHTA and CDR2 FQGTGA. The length of the CDR3 is 19 residues. The CDR3 loop is CASSLRGPSGNPFQETQYF. CDR3 in DNA: TGTGCCAGCAGCTTACGGGGGCCTAGCGGGAACCCCTTCCAAGAGACCCAGTACTTC.

The chain joins TRBV11-2 to TRBJ2-1, with a weak D call TRBD1 (6 bases). The CDR3 loop spans 17 amino acids. Germline values: CDR1 SGHAT, CDR2 FQNNGV. V gave up 1 base and J gave up 6 bases, with 19 bases separating them. The CDR3 nucleotides read TGTGCCAGCAGCTTAGCCACAGGGTTTTCACGTGCCAATGAGCAGTTCTTC. Translated, it gives CASSLATGFSRANEQFF.

This clone has only one observation. This rearrangement joins TRBV7-8 to TRBJ1-5; perhaps TRBD1 as D (6 bases). CDR3 length equals 15 residues. Germline-derived CDR1 and CDR2 are SGHVS and FQNEAQ. Trimming left V 5 bases short and J 6 bases short, with 17 bases between. This chain's CDR3 is CASSRTIGGSQPQHF. The CDR3 nucleotides are TGTGCCAGCAGCCGAACAATAGGGGGTAGTCAGCCCCAGCATTTT.

A single count supports this clone. V gene TRBV25-1 combines with J gene TRBJ2-5; 7 bases fit TRBD1. Germline loops: CDR1 MGHDK, CDR2 SYGVNS. V dropped 5 bases and J dropped 3; count of bases not matched to a gene: 6. CDR3 length equals 14 residues. The CDR3 here is CASSPDRAKETQYF. The CDR3 nucleotides read TGTGCCAGCAGTCCCGACAGGGCTAAAGAGACCCAGTACTTC. Combining the CDR3 with reference TRBV25-1 and TRBJ2-5 gives the whole variable domain EADIYQTPRYLVIGTGKKITLECSQTMGHDKMYWYQQDPGMELHLIHYSYGVNSTEKGDLSSESTVSRIRTEHFPLTLESARPSHTSQYLCASSPDRAKETQYFGPGTRLLVL.

CDR3 sequence reads: CSVEVGGTGRVGYTF. CDR3 in DNA: TGCAGCGTTGAAGTTGGAGGGACAGGGAGGGTTGGCTACACCTTC. The chain couples TRBV29-1 to TRBJ1-2, with 9 bases identical to TRBD1. V trimming: 1 base; J trimming: 7 bases; junction bases outside the gene matches: 10. Germline lookup yields CDR1 SQVTM and CDR2 ANQGSEA. The CDR3 is 15 amino acids.

This chain uses TRBV19 with TRBJ1-2, with D possibly TRBD1 on 6 matching bases. Germline lookup yields CDR1 LNHDA and CDR2 SQIVND (reference sequence). The CDR3 length is 14 residues. Deletions cut 5 bases from V and 2 bases from J, with 12 bases between. The CDR3 DNA sequence: TGTGCCAGTAGTCCAGGGGTTCTCAACTATGGCTACACCTTC. This codes for CASSPGVLNYGYTF.

This clone has just a few counts. The chain couples TRBV28 to TRBJ1-2, with D maybe TRBD1 (6 bases). Trimming took off 3 bases at V and 4 bases at J, with 30 bases between the two ends. Germline V lookup: CDR1 MDHEN, CDR2 SYDVKM. The CDR3 is 20 amino acids. CDR3 protein: CASSLSGSGFSQQGTYGYTF. The CDR3 DNA follows: TGTGCCAGCAGTTTGTCGGGATCTGGTTTTTCTCAACAGGGCACCTATGGCTACACCTTC.

V usage is TRBV18 and J usage is TRBJ1-6; D gene unclear. V was shortened by 3 bases and J by 7 bases, with 10 bases between the two germline ends. The CDR3 is 14 amino acids. Germline assignment: CDR1 KGHSH and CDR2 LQKENI. The CDR3 nucleotides are TGTGCCAGCTCACCGCAACGGTGGAATTCACCCCTCCACTTT. Its protein product is CASSPQRWNSPLHF.

The CDR3, as DNA: TGTGCCTGGAGTAGCGGGATTTACAATGAGCAGTTCTTC. It translates to CAWSSGIYNEQFF. The chain couples TRBV30 to TRBJ2-1, with 7 bases matching TRBD2. The CDR3 runs to 13 residues. The germline V gene encodes CDR1 GTSNPN and CDR2 SVGIG (reference sequence). V was clipped by 2 bases and J by 4 bases; unmatched bases: 2.